This T cell receptor beta chain was captured by sequencing in a study of OX40 agonist ivuxolimab in advanced cancers. Looked up from germline, CDR1 is MNHNS and CDR2 is SASEGT. The V end lost 6 bases, the J end lost 3 bases, and 11 bases lay between the germline ends. The CDR3 covers 13 residues. TCRdb's table, derived via immunoSEQ multiplex PCR, lists solely in-frame clones and lacks some. The sample records roughly 56,000 clones, around 88% being singletons. V is TRBV6-1 and J is TRBJ1-2; D possibly corresponds to TRBD1 (5 bases). The specimen was CD4+ or CD8+ T cells sorted from blood, collected in a trial of the OX40 agonist ivuxolimab. The receptor was isolated from an adult with an advanced solid tumor such as melanoma, head and neck, liver or kidney cancer. The CDR3 DNA reads TGTGCCAGCAGCCCTCAGACAGACTATGGCTACACCTTC. Amino acid sequence: CASSPQTDYGYTF.